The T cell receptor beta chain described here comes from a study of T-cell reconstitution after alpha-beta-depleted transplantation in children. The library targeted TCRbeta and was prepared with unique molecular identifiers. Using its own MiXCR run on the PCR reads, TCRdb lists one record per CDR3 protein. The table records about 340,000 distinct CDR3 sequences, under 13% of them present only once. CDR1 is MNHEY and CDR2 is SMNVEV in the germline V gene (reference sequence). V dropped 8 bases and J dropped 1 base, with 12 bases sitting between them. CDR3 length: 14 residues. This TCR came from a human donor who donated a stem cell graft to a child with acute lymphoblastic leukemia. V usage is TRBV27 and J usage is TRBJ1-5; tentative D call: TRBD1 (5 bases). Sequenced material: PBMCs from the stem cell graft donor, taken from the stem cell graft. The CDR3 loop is CASGIGGSNQPQHF. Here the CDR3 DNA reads TGTGCCAGCGGTATCGGGGGGAGCAATCAGCCCCAGCATTTT.